A selection of T cell receptor beta chains follows, all from one sample in a study of cytomegalovirus exposure and HLA in healthy donors. Repertoires were generated with immunoSEQ multiplex PCR, while TCRdb's copy carries only in-frame clones and drops some. The sample records some 150,000 clones, roughly two thirds being singletons. What was sequenced was PBMCs. The receptor source for this set is a woman aged 25 to 39 in good health and CMV-seronegative. CDR3s leave out the opening cysteine and the closing phenylalanine or tryptophan. The D gene is left open where the match is weak.

d_call | v_call | cdr3_length | cdr3_aa
. | TRBV7-9 | 14 | ASSLVSGTRPGEQY
. | TRBV30 | 13 | AWSVRSGWNYGYT
TRBD1 | TRBV30 | 11 | AWTQGGYTEAF
TRBD1 | TRBV9 | 12 | ASSVVRGPVEAF
TRBD2 | TRBV30 | 14 | AWSRPTSGVYNEQF
TRBD1 | TRBV29-1 | 12 | SVENDRVGRGYT
. | TRBV7-6 | 12 | ASSLDAGRAPQH
. | TRBV19 | 16 | ASSTPGQVGRLTDTQY
. | TRBV14 | 10 | ASSQYRDTQY
TRBD1 | TRBV4-1 | 13 | ASSQGGQGSYEQY
. | TRBV7-6 | 14 | ASSLEQNSGANVLT
. | TRBV5-1 | 12 | ASSVSGGYTEAF
TRBD2 | TRBV19 | 11 | ASAGGPQETQY
. | TRBV10-3 | 11 | AISGRDNQPQH
TRBD2 | TRBV7-2 | 16 | ASSLRSSGGSNYNEQF
. | TRBV11-2 | 11 | ASMSETSYEQY
. | TRBV2 | 10 | AGSLELHEQY
TRBD1 | TRBV27 | 15 | ASSLSLTTTGRYGYT
. | TRBV28 | 12 | ASSFYRVTDTQY
. | TRBV6-1 | 13 | ASSERSAPSSGQY
TRBD1 | TRBV19 | 13 | ASSTRTGFTIEQF